This T cell receptor (beta chain) originates from a study of T cells in Graves' hyperthyroidism and ophthalmopathy. This clonotype was recorded at least ten times. The antigen is unknown. This CDR3 contains 14 residues. CDR1 and CDR2 (germline): MNHNS, SASEGT. Trimming removed 8 bases from V and 2 bases from J, with 15 bases in between. Fresh peripheral blood, about 9.6 ml, yielded the PBMCs. Study-level points and caveats: Blood also contained most expanded thyroid clonotypes above 0.001. Onset of ophthalmopathy came a median around 6.5 months after the model predicted it.

Amplification of TCR beta CDR3 regions used RNA as the template. The HTBI primer set was used in a first-round RT-PCR of the TCR CDR3. Each CDR3 protein is one row after TCRdb ran MiXCR on the multiplex PCR reads. The sample consists of 650,000 to 700,000 distinct CDR3 sequences, roughly a sixth of them appearing once. The rearrangement uses TRBV6-1 and TRBJ1-1; D gene ambiguous. This TCR derives from a man aged 50-59 years with Graves' hyperthyroidism. Sample: blood. CDR3 sequence (DNA): TGTGCCAGCCCCCGATCCGGGTCCAACACTGAAGCTTTCTTT. The encoded protein is CASPRSGSNTEAFF.